The 20 T cell receptor beta chains in this list originate from one sample, sequenced in a study of T cells after yellow fever vaccination. TCRdb ran MiXCR on the 5' RACE reads and lists one entry per CDR3 protein. This sample carries over 130,000 distinct CDR3 sequences, approximately 7.7% of them seen once, and the ten largest clones take about 0.73%. Sequenced here: CD4+ T cells sorted from PBMCs, sampled 5 days after the yellow fever booster vaccination. These receptors were collected from a man aged 30 to 45 who received the YFV17D yellow fever vaccine.

The chain links TRBV2 to TRBJ2-4, with 11 bases lining up with TRBD2. This CDR3 contains 18 residues. Germline CDR1 reads SNHLY; CDR2 reads FYNNEI. Unmatched junction bases numbered 21, after V lost 11 bases and J lost 6 bases. The DNA of the CDR3 is TGTGCCTGCTGTCCTACTAGCGGGAGAACGAACGGCGGAAACATTCAGTACTTC. The encoded protein is CACCPTSGRTNGGNIQYF.

This clonotype has at least ten counts. The rearrangement links TRBV6-2 or TRBV6-3 to TRBJ2-5; D is unclear. CDR1 and CDR2 from the germline V gene are MNHEY and SVGEGT. Deletions cut 1 base from V and 2 bases from J, with 8 bases between. CDR3 size: 14 residues. The CDR3 is CASSYYTGQETQYF. CDR3 sequence (DNA): TGTGCCAGCAGTTACTACACGGGTCAAGAGACCCAGTACTTC.

The table lists this clonotype with many counts. The V call is TRBV11-1, the J call TRBJ2-1, with D perhaps TRBD2 (7 bases). CDR3 size: 15 residues. Per germline, CDR1 SGHAT and CDR2 FQDESV (reference sequence). V dropped 5 bases and J dropped 5 bases, with 16 bases sitting between them. In DNA form, the CDR3 reads TGTGCCAGCAGCCGGGGGGCGAGGGGAGACAATGAGCAGTTCTTC. Protein: CASSRGARGDNEQFF.

Only a few counts were recorded for this clonotype. The rearrangement joins TRBV11-2 to TRBJ2-7, with TRBD2 as a possible D gene (5 bases). The CDR3 runs 13 residues. The V gene lost 0 bases and the J gene lost 7 bases, with 10 bases spanning the gap. Germline loops: CDR1 SGHAT, CDR2 FQNNGV. The CDR3 loop reads CASSLDSRGEQYF. CDR3 nucleotide sequence: TGTGCCAGCAGCTTAGATTCGAGAGGGGAGCAGTACTTC.

This clonotype occurred many times. This sequence joins TRBV24-1 and TRBJ2-1; tentative D call: TRBD2 (6 bases). The V end was cut by 4 bases, the J end by 0 bases, with 15 bases between. The CDR3 totals 17 residues. CDR1 KGHDR and CDR2 SFDVKD come from the germline V gene. The CDR3 DNA sequence: TGTGCCACCAGTGACATGGAGGGTTCCCCCTCCTACAATGAGCAGTTCTTC. This translates into CATSDMEGSPSYNEQFF.

This clonotype was detected only a few times. The chain is built from TRBV7-9 and TRBJ2-1, with D uncertain. Germline V gene lookup returns CDR1 SEHNR and CDR2 FQNEAQ (reference sequence). The CDR3 totals 13 residues. The ends were cut back, 7 bases at V and 9 bases at J, with 16 bases in the middle. The CDR3 sequence is CASTALGFGEQFF. CDR3 DNA: TGTGCCAGCACCGCGCTAGGGTTCGGTGAGCAGTTCTTC.

This clonotype was counted many times. This chain links TRBV5-1 with TRBJ2-7, with 9 nucleotides matching TRBD1. CDR1 is SGHRS, CDR2 YFSETQ, per germline. The CDR3 is made up of 14 amino acids. The junction had 2 bases not matched to a gene; V was cut back by 0 bases and J by 4 bases. CDR3: CASSLGDRVYEQYF. Written as DNA, the CDR3 is TGCGCCAGCAGCTTGGGGGACAGGGTTTACGAGCAGTACTTC.

This clonotype has just a few counts. This rearrangement joins TRBV5-6 to TRBJ1-2; D gene uncertain. The CDR3 is made up of 12 amino acids. V gave up 0 bases and J gave up 6 bases, with 6 bases separating them. CDR1 SGHDT and CDR2 YYEEEE come from the germline V gene. CDR3 sequence (DNA): TGTGCCAGCAGCTTGGTGACCGATGGCTACACCTTC. Translated: CASSLVTDGYTF.

The chain uses TRBV11-2 and TRBJ2-3; no firm D call. Trimming pared 4 bases from V and 2 bases from J, leaving 10 bases between. The CDR3 length is 14 residues. Germline-derived CDR1 and CDR2 are SGHAT and FQNNGV. The chain's CDR3 is CASSSSHTTDTQYF. The DNA for the CDR3 is TGTGCCAGCAGCTCCTCCCATACCACAGATACGCAGTATTTT.

This clonotype appeared many times. The rearrangement uses TRBV7-2 and TRBJ2-7; 9 positions match TRBD2. The J segment lost 2 bases and the V segment lost 4 bases, leaving 0 bases of the junction unmatched. The CDR3 length is 13 residues. The germline gives CDR1 SGHTA, CDR2 FQGNSA. The CDR3 loop reads CASSSSGAYEQYF. The CDR3 DNA reads as TGTGCCAGCAGCTCTAGCGGGGCCTACGAGCAGTACTTC. Full variable domain (rest looked up from reference TRBV7-2 and TRBJ2-7): GAGVSQSPSNKVTEKGKDVELRCDPISGHTALYWYRQSLGQGLEFLIYFQGNSAPDKSGLPSDRFSAERTGGSVSTLTIQRTQQEDSAVYLCASSSSGAYEQYFGPGTRLTVT.

This clonotype was counted at least ten times. The chain links TRBV20-1 to TRBJ2-3; 7 nucleotides match TRBD1. Germline values: CDR1 DFQATT, CDR2 SNEGSKA (reference sequence). V was pared by 2 bases and J by 0 bases, with 2 bases of the junction left unmatched. The CDR3 sequence is 14 residues long. CDR3 loop: CSARKGASTDTQYF. The CDR3 region has the DNA TGCAGTGCTAGAAAGGGGGCTAGCACAGATACGCAGTATTTT.

This clonotype has a count of ten or more. This chain joins TRBV28 and TRBJ2-3, with TRBD2 matching over 12 bases. The trim removed 6 bases at V and 4 bases at J, leaving 5 bases unmatched. This CDR3 region has 15 residues. Germline V gives CDR1 MDHEN, CDR2 SYDVKM. The CDR3 DNA follows: TGTGCCAGCAGCAGCCTAGCGGGAGGGCCAGATACGCAGTATTTT. It specifies CASSSLAGGPDTQYF. The full variable domain, its missing parts supplied by reference TRBV28 and TRBJ2-3, is DVKVTQSSRYLVKRTGEKVFLECVQDMDHENMFWYRQDPGLGLRLIYFSYDVKMKEKGDIPEGYSVSREKKERFSLILESASTNQTSMYLCASSSLAGGPDTQYFGPGTRLTVL.

This clonotype was recorded a few times. J is TRBJ1-6 and V is TRBV7-9; D is uncertain. V lost 1 base and J lost 8, with 3 bases in between. This CDR3 is 12 amino acids long. Germline V CDR1 and CDR2: SEHNR, FQNEAQ (reference sequence). As DNA, the CDR3 is TGTGCCAGCAGCTTAGGGGATTCACCCCTCCACTTT. Translation: CASSLGDSPLHF.

In this sample, this clonotype turned up a few times. A much larger clone lies one base from this, so it may be a read error. The chain combines TRBV6-2 or TRBV6-3 with TRBJ2-5; D is undetermined. The germline gives CDR1 MNHEY, CDR2 SVGEGT. The CDR3 totals 13 residues. V lost 2 bases and J lost 1, with 5 bases in between. The CDR3 is CASSYDGQETQYF. The CDR3 DNA is TGTGCCAGCAGTTACGACGGCCAAGAGACCCAGTACTTC.

The CDR3, as DNA: TGCAGTCGGAGGACGGAGGGTAGCTATGGCTACACCTTC. Amino acids: CSRRTEGSYGYTF. This sequence joins TRBV20-1 and TRBJ1-2, with no clear D. The CDR3 extends over 13 amino acids. Looked up from germline, CDR1 is DFQATT and CDR2 is SNEGSKA (reference sequence). Trimming took 8 bases from V and 4 from J, leaving 17 bases between them.

The sample holds many counts of this clonotype. The chain carries TRBV28 and TRBJ2-3, with D possibly being TRBD1 or TRBD2 (6 bases each). The CDR3 consists of 12 residues. V was cut by 11 bases and J by 1 base, with 10 bases left in between. Germline loops: CDR1 MDHEN, CDR2 SYDVKM. The CDR3 DNA sequence: TGTGCCGTGGAGGGGGGCACAGATACGCAGTATTTT. It translates to CAVEGGTDTQYF.

The rearrangement uses TRBV7-2 and TRBJ1-4; TRBD1 might be the D (5 bases). Trimming took 5 bases from V and 4 from J, leaving 14 bases between them. The CDR3 loop spans 15 amino acids. Germline V gene lookup returns CDR1 SGHTA and CDR2 FQGNSA. CDR3 DNA sequence: TGTGCCAGCAGCGGGGCGGGAGGAGGTAATGAAAAACTGTTTTTT. It specifies CASSGAGGGNEKLFF.

This clonotype appeared many times. V and J are TRBV9 and TRBJ2-3; the D gene is possibly TRBD2 (6 bases). This CDR3 region has 15 residues. With 6 bases removed from V and 0 bases from J, the gap between germline ends came to 14 bases. Looked up from germline, CDR1 is SGDLS and CDR2 is YYNGEE. This chain's CDR3 is CASNLQGGSTDTQYF. The CDR3 DNA is TGTGCCAGCAATTTGCAGGGAGGAAGCACAGATACGCAGTATTTT.

In its sample, this clonotype was seen many times. This chain links TRBV30 with TRBJ2-4; D is ambiguous. Per germline, CDR1 GTSNPN and CDR2 SVGIG (reference sequence). The CDR3 length is 16 residues. Deletions cut 2 bases from V and 5 bases from J, with 19 bases between. The CDR3 loop reads CAWSPPRIRRENIQYF. DNA for the CDR3: TGTGCCTGGAGTCCACCCCGGATTCGACGGGAAAACATTCAGTACTTC. The whole variable domain, filled in from reference TRBV30 and TRBJ2-4, reads SQTIHQWPATLVQPVGSPLSLECTVEGTSNPNLYWYRQAAGRGLQLLFYSVGIGQISSEVPQNLSASRPQDRQFILSSKKLLLSDSGFYLCAWSPPRIRRENIQYFGAGTRLSVL.

In this sample, this clonotype turned up a few times. The J gene is TRBJ2-3, the V gene TRBV20-1, with 7 bases fitting TRBD2. The ends lost 6 bases at V and 2 bases at J; junction bases unmatched: 14. The germline gives CDR1 DFQATT, CDR2 SNEGSKA (reference sequence). There are 16 residues in the CDR3. The CDR3 loop reads CSAQSPSGTITDTQYF. The CDR3 DNA reads TGCAGTGCACAGAGTCCTAGCGGCACCATCACAGATACGCAGTATTTT.